This T cell receptor (beta chain) is from a study of radiation and T cells in renal cell carcinoma. Study context: Nephrectomy followed 15 Gy stereotactic body radiation by 4 weeks.

As to time point: baseline pretreatment blood. Regarding treatment: 15 Gy SBRT to primary tumor, nephrectomy 4 weeks later. Serial blood draws occurred at baseline and 2 and 4 weeks post-SBRT. Clear cell pathology was present in this patient's renal cell carcinoma. Using immunoSEQ multiplex PCR, the repertoire was profiled, and TCRdb retains in-frame clones only, with some absent. The sample includes about 61,000 clones, over 70% seen only once; the top ten take 7.3%. The V and J ends lost 4 bases and 8 bases, in that order; junction bases with no gene match: 9. The CDR3 has 16 amino acids. Germline V gives CDR1 LGHNA, CDR2 YNFKEQ.

The specimen was blood, collected from a patient whose treatment included radiotherapy and nephrectomy. This chain connects TRBV4-2 to TRBJ2-1, with 12 bases that match TRBD2. The TCR originated in a man in his fifties or sixties with renal cell carcinoma. The DNA for the CDR3 is TGTGCCAGCAGCCCCGGACTAGCGGGACTCCGGGATGAGCAGTTCTTC. It codes for CASSPGLAGLRDEQFF.